This T cell receptor beta chain comes out of a study of cytomegalovirus exposure and HLA in healthy donors. Looked up from germline, CDR1 is SEHNR and CDR2 is FQNEAQ (reference sequence). This CDR3 is built from 16 residues. V shed 0 bases and J shed 5 bases, with 14 bases lying between them. Comment on this clone: Its antigen remains unidentified.

The study sampled nominally healthy donors, though unrecorded immune exposures were likely. The study's findings and limits: Cytomegalovirus-associated status was assigned to fewer than 200 TCR beta chains. When presence/absence was analysed, sequencing depth was taken to be roughly uniform across donors. Confirmation in vitro established that a few CMV-associated chains were specific for CMV antigens.

The PCR was carried out with 60 Vbeta primers and 13 Jbeta primers. Here immunoSEQ multiplex PCR was the method, and the copy in TCRdb shows in-frame clones only, minus some. The sample records under 200,000 clones, roughly 80% being singletons. The specimen was PBMCs. The chain couples TRBV7-9 to TRBJ2-1, with TRBD2 as a possible D gene (6 bases). This clonotype was sampled from a woman aged 50 to 60 in good health and CMV-seronegative. This CDR3 reads CASSLAGGAVHNEQFF. The CDR3 nucleotides read TGTGCCAGCAGCTTAGCCGGAGGGGCCGTCCACAATGAGCAGTTCTTC.